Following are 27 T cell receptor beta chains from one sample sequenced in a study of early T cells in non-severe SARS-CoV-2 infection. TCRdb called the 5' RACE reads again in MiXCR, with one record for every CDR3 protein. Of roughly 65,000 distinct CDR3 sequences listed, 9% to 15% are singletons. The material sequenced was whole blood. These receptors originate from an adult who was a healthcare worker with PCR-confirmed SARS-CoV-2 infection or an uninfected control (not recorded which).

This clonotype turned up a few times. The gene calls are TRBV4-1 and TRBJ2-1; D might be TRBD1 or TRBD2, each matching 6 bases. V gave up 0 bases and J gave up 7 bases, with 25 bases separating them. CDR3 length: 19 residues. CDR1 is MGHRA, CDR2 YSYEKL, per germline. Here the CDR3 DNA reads TGCGCCAGCAGCCAAGAAGAGGACGCCCTGGACAGAGGGGGGAATGAGCAGTTCTTC. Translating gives CASSQEEDALDRGGNEQFF.

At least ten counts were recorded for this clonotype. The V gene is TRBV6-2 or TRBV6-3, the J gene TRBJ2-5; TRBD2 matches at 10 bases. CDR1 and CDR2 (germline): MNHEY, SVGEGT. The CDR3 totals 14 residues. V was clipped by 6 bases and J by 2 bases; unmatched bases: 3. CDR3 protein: CASRPLAGQETQYF. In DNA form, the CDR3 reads TGTGCCAGCAGACCACTAGCGGGACAAGAGACCCAGTACTTC.

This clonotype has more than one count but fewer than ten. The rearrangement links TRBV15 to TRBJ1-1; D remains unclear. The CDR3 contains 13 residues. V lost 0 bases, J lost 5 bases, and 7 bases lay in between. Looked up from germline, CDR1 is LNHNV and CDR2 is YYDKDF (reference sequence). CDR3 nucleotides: TGTGCCACCAGCAGAGATGAGGTGACTGAAGCTTTCTTT. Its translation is CATSRDEVTEAFF. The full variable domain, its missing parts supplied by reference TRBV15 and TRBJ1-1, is DAMVIQNPRYQVTQFGKPVTLSCSQTLNHNVMYWYQQKSSQAPKLLFHYYDKDFNNEADTPDNFQSRRPNTSFCFLDIRSPGLGDTAMYLCATSRDEVTEAFFGQGTRLTVV.

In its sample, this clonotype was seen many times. CDR3 in DNA: TGTGCCAGCAGGCAGGGGCCCGGGGAGCTGTTTTTT. It yields the protein CASRQGPGELFF. The gene calls are TRBV6-6 and TRBJ2-2; D may be TRBD1 (6 bases). The CDR3 has 12 amino acids. V was clipped by 6 bases and J by 6 bases, with 8 bases between them. The germline V gene encodes CDR1 MNHNY and CDR2 SVGAGI (reference sequence).

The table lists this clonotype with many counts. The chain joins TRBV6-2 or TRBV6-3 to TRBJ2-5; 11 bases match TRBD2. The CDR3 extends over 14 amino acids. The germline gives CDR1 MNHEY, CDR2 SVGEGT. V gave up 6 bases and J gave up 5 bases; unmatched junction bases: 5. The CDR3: CASRPRLAGETQYF. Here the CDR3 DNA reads TGTGCCAGCAGGCCTAGACTAGCGGGGGAGACCCAGTACTTC.

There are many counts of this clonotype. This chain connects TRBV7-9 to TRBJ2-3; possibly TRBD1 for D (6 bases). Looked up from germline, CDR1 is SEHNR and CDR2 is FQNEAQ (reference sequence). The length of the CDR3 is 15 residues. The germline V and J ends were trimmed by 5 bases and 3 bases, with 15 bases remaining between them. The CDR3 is CASSPPGTTTDTQYF. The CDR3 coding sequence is TGTGCCAGCAGCCCACCGGGGACAACAACAGATACGCAGTATTTT.

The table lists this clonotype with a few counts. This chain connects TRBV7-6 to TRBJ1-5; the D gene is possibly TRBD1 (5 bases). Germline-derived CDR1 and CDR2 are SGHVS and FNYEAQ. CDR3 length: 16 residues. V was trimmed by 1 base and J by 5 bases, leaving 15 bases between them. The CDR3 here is CASSLGTRGVHQPQHF. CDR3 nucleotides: TGTGCCAGCAGCTTAGGGACCCGGGGGGTCCATCAGCCCCAGCATTTT.

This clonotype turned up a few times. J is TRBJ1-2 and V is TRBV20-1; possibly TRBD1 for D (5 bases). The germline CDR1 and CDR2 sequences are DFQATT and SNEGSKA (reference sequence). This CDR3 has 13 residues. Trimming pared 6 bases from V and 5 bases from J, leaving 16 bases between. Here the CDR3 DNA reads TGCAGTGCGCAGGCAGGGACCAGTTATGGCTACACCTTC. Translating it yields CSAQAGTSYGYTF.

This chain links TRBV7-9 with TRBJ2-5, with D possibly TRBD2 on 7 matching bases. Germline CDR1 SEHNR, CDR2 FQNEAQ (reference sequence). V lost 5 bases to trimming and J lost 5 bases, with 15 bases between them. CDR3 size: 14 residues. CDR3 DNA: TGTGCCAGCAGCCCCGCGGGGGCTTGGGAGACCCAGTACTTC. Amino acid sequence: CASSPAGAWETQYF.

The CDR3 is CASSPLRSTDTQYF. The CDR3 bases are TGTGCCAGCAGCCCCCTCCGGAGCACAGATACGCAGTATTTT. The J gene is TRBJ2-3, the V gene TRBV7-2, with D uncertain. This CDR3 is built from 14 residues. The V gene lost 5 bases and the J gene lost 0 bases, with 9 bases spanning the gap. CDR1 SGHTA and CDR2 FQGNSA come from the germline V gene.

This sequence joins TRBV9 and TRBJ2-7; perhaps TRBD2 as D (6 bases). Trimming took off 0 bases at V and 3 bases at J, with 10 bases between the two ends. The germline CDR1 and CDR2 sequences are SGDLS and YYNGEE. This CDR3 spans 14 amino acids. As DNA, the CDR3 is TGTGCCAGCAGCGTAGCCCAGGAGGGCTACGAGCAGTACTTC. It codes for CASSVAQEGYEQYF.

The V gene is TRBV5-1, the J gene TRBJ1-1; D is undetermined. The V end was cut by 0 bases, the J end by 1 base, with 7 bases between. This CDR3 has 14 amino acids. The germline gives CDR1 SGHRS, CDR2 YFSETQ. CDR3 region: CASSLVASNTEAFF. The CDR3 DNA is TGCGCCAGCAGCTTGGTAGCATCGAACACTGAAGCTTTCTTT.

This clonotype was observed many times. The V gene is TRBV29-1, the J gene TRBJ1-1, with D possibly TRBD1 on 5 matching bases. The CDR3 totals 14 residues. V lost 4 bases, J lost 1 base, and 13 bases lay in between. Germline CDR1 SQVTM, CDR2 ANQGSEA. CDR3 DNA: TGCAGCGTTGTAGCCCGCGGGGCGAACACTGAAGCTTTCTTT. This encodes CSVVARGANTEAFF.

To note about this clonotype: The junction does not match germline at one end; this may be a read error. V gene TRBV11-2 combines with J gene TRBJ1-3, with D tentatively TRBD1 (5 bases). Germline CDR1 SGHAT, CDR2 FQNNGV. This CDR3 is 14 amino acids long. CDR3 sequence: CASSLRQGENAIYF. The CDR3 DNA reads TGTGCCAGCAGCTTACGCCAGGGTGAAAACGCCATATATTTT.

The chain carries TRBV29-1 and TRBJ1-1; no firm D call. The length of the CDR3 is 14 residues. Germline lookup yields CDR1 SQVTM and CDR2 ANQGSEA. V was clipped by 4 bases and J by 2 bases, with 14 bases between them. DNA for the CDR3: TGCAGCGTTGTAGGTCAGCGCCATAACACTGAAGCTTTCTTT. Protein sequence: CSVVGQRHNTEAFF.

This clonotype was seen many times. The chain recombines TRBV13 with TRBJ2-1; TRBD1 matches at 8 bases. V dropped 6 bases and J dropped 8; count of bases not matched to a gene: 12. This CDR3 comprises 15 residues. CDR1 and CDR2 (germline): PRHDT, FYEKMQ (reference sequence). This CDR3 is CASSAGTGAPYEQFF. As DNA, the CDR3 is TGTGCCAGCAGTGCCGGGACAGGTGCCCCCTATGAGCAGTTCTTC. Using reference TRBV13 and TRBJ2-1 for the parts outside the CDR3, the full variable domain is AAGVIQSPRHLIKEKRETATLKCYPIPRHDTVYWYQQGPGQDPQFLISFYEKMQSDKGSIPDRFSAQQFSDYHSELNMSSLELGDSALYFCASSAGTGAPYEQFFGPGTRLTVL.

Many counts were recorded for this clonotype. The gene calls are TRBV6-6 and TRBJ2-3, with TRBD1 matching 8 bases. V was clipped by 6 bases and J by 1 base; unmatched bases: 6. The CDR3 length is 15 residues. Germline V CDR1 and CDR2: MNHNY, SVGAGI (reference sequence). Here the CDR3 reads CASRSTGAGTDTQYF. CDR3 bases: TGTGCCAGCAGATCGACAGGGGCGGGCACAGATACGCAGTATTTT.

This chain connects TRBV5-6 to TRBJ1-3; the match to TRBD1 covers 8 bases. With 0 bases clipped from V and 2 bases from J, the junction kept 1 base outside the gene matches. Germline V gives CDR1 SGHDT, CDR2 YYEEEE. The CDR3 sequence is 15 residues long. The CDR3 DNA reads TGTGCCAGCAGCTTGGACAGGGGGACTGGAAACACCATATATTTT. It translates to CASSLDRGTGNTIYF.

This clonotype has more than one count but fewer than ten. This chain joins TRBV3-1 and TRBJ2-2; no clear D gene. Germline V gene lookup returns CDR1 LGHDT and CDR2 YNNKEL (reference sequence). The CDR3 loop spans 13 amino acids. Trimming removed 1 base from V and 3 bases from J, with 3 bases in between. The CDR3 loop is CASSQVDTGELFF. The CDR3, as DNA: TGTGCCAGCAGCCAAGTGGACACCGGGGAGCTGTTTTTT.

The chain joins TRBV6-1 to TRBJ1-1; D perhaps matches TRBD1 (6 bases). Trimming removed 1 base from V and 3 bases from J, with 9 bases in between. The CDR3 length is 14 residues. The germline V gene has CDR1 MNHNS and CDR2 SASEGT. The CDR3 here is CASSEDREDTEAFF. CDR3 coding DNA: TGTGCCAGCAGTGAAGACAGGGAGGACACTGAAGCTTTCTTT.

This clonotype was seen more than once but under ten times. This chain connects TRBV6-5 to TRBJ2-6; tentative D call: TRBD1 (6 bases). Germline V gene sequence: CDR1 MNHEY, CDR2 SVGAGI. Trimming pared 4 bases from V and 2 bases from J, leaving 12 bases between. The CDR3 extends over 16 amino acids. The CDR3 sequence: CASSSIRGPGANVLTF. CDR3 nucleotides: TGTGCCAGCAGTTCGATCAGGGGACCTGGGGCCAACGTCCTGACTTTC.

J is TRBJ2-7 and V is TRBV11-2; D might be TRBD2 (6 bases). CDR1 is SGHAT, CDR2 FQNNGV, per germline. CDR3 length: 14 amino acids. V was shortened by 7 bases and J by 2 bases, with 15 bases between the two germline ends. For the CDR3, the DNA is TGTGCCAGCACCCGGGGGATAGGAGCCTACGAGCAGTACTTC. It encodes CASTRGIGAYEQYF.

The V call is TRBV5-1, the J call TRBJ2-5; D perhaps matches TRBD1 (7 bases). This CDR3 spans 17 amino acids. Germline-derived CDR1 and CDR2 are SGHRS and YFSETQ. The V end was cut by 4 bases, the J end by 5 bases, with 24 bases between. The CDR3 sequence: CASSPLAQTGHGETQYF. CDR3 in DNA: TGCGCCAGCAGCCCCCTAGCGCAGACAGGGCACGGGGAGACCCAGTACTTC.

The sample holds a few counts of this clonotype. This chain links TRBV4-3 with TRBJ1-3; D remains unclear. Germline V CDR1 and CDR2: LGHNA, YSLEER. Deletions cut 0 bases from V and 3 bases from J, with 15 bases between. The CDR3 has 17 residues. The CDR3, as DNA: TGCGCCAGCAGCCAAGAGATGACTCTTGCCGGTGGAAACACCATATATTTT. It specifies CASSQEMTLAGGNTIYF.

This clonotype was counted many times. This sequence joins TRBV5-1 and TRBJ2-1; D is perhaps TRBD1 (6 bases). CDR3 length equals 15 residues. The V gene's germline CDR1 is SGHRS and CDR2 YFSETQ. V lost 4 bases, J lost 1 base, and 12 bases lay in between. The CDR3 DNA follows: TGCGCCAGCAGCGGAAACAGGGAGTCCTACAATGAGCAGTTCTTC. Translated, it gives CASSGNRESYNEQFF.

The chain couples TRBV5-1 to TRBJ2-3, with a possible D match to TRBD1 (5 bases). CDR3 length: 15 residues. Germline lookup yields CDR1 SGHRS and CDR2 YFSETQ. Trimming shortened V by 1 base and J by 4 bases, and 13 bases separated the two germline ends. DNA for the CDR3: TGCGCCAGCAGCTTGAGGGGCGCCAGATCAGATACGCAGTATTTT. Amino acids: CASSLRGARSDTQYF.

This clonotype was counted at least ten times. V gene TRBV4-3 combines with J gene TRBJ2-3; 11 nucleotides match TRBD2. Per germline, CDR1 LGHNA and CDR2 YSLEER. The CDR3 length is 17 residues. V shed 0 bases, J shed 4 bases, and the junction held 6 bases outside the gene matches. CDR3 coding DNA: TGCGCCAGCAGCCAAGAGAGGACACTAGCGGGGGCAGATACGCAGTATTTT. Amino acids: CASSQERTLAGADTQYF.